These T cell receptor beta chains were read from a single sample in a study of identical twins. TCRdb re-called the 5' RACE reads with MiXCR, one entry per CDR3 protein. The data show nearly 650,000 distinct CDR3 sequences, under 8.5% seen once. The same sample was also used in a study of yellow fever vaccine responses in identical twins.

The specimen was PBMCs. The source is a woman aged 18-35 years in good health. CDR3s include the opening cysteine and the closing phenylalanine or tryptophan. The D gene is left open where the match is weak. Clone size is stated in some rows and not others, as once, few, many or a class when expanded.

CDR3 protein: CASSLVGTGRDEQYF; CDR3 DNA: TGTGCCAGCAGTTTAGTGGGGACAGGGCGCGACGAGCAGTACTTC; D gene: TRBD1; clone size: NA; J gene: TRBJ2-7; V gene: TRBV12-3/TRBV12-4
CDR3 protein: CASSPRVAGPQETQYF; CDR3 DNA: TGTGCCAGCAGCCCGCGGGTAGCGGGACCCCAAGAGACCCAGTACTTC; D gene: TRBD2; clone size: NA; J gene: TRBJ2-5; V gene: TRBV7-9
CDR3 protein: CSARAWDSENSPLHF; CDR3 DNA: TGCAGTGCTAGAGCCTGGGACAGTGAGAATTCACCCCTCCACTTT; D gene: TRBD1; clone size: NA; J gene: TRBJ1-6; V gene: TRBV20-1
CDR3 protein: CASSSPIGTLTYEQYF; CDR3 DNA: TGTGCCAGCAGCTCCCCAATCGGGACACTTACATACGAGCAGTACTTC; D gene: NA; clone size: few; J gene: TRBJ2-7; V gene: TRBV7-9
CDR3 protein: CASSSSGSSYNEQFF; CDR3 DNA: TGTGCCAGCAGTTCTAGCGGGAGCTCCTACAATGAGCAGTTCTTC; D gene: TRBD2; clone size: many; J gene: TRBJ2-1; V gene: TRBV5-1
CDR3 protein: CSVDATAYTF; CDR3 DNA: TGCAGCGTTGACGCGACTGCGTACACCTTC; D gene: NA; clone size: NA; J gene: TRBJ1-2; V gene: TRBV29-1
CDR3 protein: CASSLSLEDTQYF; CDR3 DNA: TGCGCCAGCAGCTTGTCGCTGGAAGATACGCAGTATTTT; D gene: NA; clone size: many; J gene: TRBJ2-3; V gene: TRBV5-1
CDR3 protein: CASSWTSGTTYEQYF; CDR3 DNA: TGCGCCAGCAGCTGGACTAGCGGGACCACCTACGAGCAGTACTTC; D gene: TRBD2; clone size: few; J gene: TRBJ2-7; V gene: TRBV5-1
CDR3 protein: CASRDYRITDTQYF; CDR3 DNA: TGTGCCTCTAGGGACTATCGAATCACAGATACGCAGTATTTT; D gene: TRBD2; clone size: NA; J gene: TRBJ2-3; V gene: TRBV28
CDR3 protein: CASSDQMNTGELFF; CDR3 DNA: TGCGCCAGCAGCGATCAGATGAACACCGGGGAGCTGTTTTTT; D gene: NA; clone size: many; J gene: TRBJ2-2; V gene: TRBV5-1
CDR3 protein: CASSFLAGGTTGELFF; CDR3 DNA: TGTGCCAGCAGCTTTTTAGCCGGGGGGACCACCGGGGAGCTGTTTTTT; D gene: TRBD2; clone size: many; J gene: TRBJ2-2; V gene: TRBV7-8
CDR3 protein: CASSARDLGSEKLFF; CDR3 DNA: TGTGCCAGCAGTGCCCGGGACCTAGGGTCCGAAAAACTGTTTTTT; D gene: NA; clone size: few; J gene: TRBJ1-4; V gene: TRBV12-3/TRBV12-4
CDR3 protein: CSVEVVGANVLTF; CDR3 DNA: TGCAGCGTTGAAGTCGTTGGGGCCAACGTCCTGACTTTC; D gene: NA; clone size: few; J gene: TRBJ2-6; V gene: TRBV29-1
CDR3 protein: CASSFFLGQGVNEQFF; CDR3 DNA: TGTGCCAGCAGCTTCTTCTTAGGACAGGGTGTAAATGAGCAGTTCTTC; D gene: TRBD1; clone size: few; J gene: TRBJ2-1; V gene: TRBV7-6
CDR3 protein: CSVEWGVSGNTIYF; CDR3 DNA: TGCAGCGTTGAATGGGGAGTCTCTGGAAACACCATATATTTT; D gene: NA; clone size: few; J gene: TRBJ1-3; V gene: TRBV29-1
CDR3 protein: CASSLQNANYGYTF; CDR3 DNA: TGTGCCAGCAGCTTACAGAACGCTAACTATGGCTACACCTTC; D gene: NA; clone size: NA; J gene: TRBJ1-2; V gene: TRBV7-9
CDR3 protein: CASTLPGSDTQYF; CDR3 DNA: TGTGCCAGCACCCTCCCCGGATCAGATACGCAGTATTTT; D gene: NA; clone size: few; J gene: TRBJ2-3; V gene: TRBV11-2
CDR3 protein: CASTPVGASTDTQYF; CDR3 DNA: TGTGCCAGTACCCCGGTGGGGGCGAGCACAGATACGCAGTATTTT; D gene: NA; clone size: few; J gene: TRBJ2-3; V gene: TRBV19